Given below is one T cell receptor beta chain in context. This specimen comes from a study of OX40 agonist ivuxolimab in advanced cancers. Some clones are missing from TCRdb's copy, which holds only in-frame ones; the method was immunoSEQ multiplex PCR. In the table there are 65,000 to 95,000 clones, roughly 84% of which are singletons. V was clipped by 3 bases and J by 5 bases; unmatched bases: 6. Germline-derived CDR1 and CDR2 are SGHVS and FNYEAQ. The CDR3 has 14 residues. Material: CD4+ or CD8+ T cells sorted from blood, obtained in a trial of the OX40 agonist ivuxolimab. This clonotype was obtained from an adult with an advanced solid tumor such as melanoma, head and neck, liver or kidney cancer. The chain employs TRBV7-6 and TRBJ1-1; TRBD1 matches at 7 bases. This CDR3 reads CASSFKTTGTEAFF. CDR3 coding DNA: TGTGCCAGCAGCTTTAAAACGACAGGGACTGAAGCTTTCTTT. Variable domain in full (rest from reference TRBV7-6 and TRBJ1-1): GAGVSQSPRYKVTKRGQDVALRCDPISGHVSLYWYRQALGQGPEFLTYFNYEAQQDKSGLPNDRFSAERPEGSISTLTIQRTEQRDSAMYRCASSFKTTGTEAFFGQGTRLTVV.